This T cell receptor beta chain appears in the sequencing data of a study of T-cell memory formation after mild COVID-19. Overall study context: Most TCR clusters belonged to a single donor. Broader study findings: Researchers found some responding clones in pre-infection memory, a sign that cross-reactive memory joined. Chiefly within CM and EM were the contracting CD4+ clones; CD8+ ones were within EMRA. Contracting clones from day 15 to 85 showed balanced CD4/CD8; later expanders favored CD4+.

This clonotype was seen many times. The antigen is not known. MiXCR, run by TCRdb on the 5' RACE reads, gives a single entry per CDR3 protein. The sample includes roughly 160,000 distinct CDR3 sequences, roughly 10% of them seen just once. The ends lost 8 bases at V and 0 bases at J; junction bases unmatched: 11. The CDR3 covers 16 residues. The germline CDR1 and CDR2 sequences are ENHRY and SYGVKD. The sequenced sample was PBMCs or a T cell subset sorted from them (not recorded which). The rearrangement links TRBV10-3 to TRBJ2-3; 7 bases map to TRBD1. This receptor was taken from a man between 18 and 35 years old who had mild COVID-19 (a few samples of this study predate the infection). Cell type and time point are not known. The DNA of the CDR3 is TGTGCCATCGGACGTACCACAGGGGCCAGCACAGATACGCAGTATTTT. Its protein product is CAIGRTTGASTDTQYF.